This T cell receptor beta chain was documented in a study of T cell responses to AZD1222 COVID-19 vaccine. Study-level findings and limits: Across the whole spike, CD4 TCRs peaked at regions 160-218 and 743-854. A rise in Spike-specific TCR breadth and depth followed two AZD1222 doses. Seropositive status at baseline applied to only five to seven AZD1222 recipients. Donors, mostly white British, included more females; clonal diversity was possibly underestimated.

Data came from immunoSEQ multiplex PCR; TCRdb stores just in-frame clones and leaves some out. Of about 130,000 clones listed, 93% were seen once; the top ten hold roughly 0.96%. CDR3 length: 14 residues. V gave up 5 bases and J gave up 4 bases, with 14 bases separating them. In germline, CDR1 is MNHEY, CDR2 SVGAGI. Concerning this clone itself: Antigen unknown.

The source is an adult in good health. The V gene is TRBV6-5, the J gene TRBJ1-2; no clear D. Sequenced material: peripheral blood, taken on day 0 of AZD1222 vaccination. The CDR3 loop reads CASSLGSGGYGYTF. The CDR3 DNA reads as TGTGCCAGCAGTCTCGGATCGGGAGGCTATGGCTACACCTTC.